The next 28 T cell receptor beta chains were all read from a single sample in a study of T cell changes during pregnancy in multiple sclerosis. Clones were sequenced by immunoSEQ multiplex PCR, and TCRdb holds only the in-frame ones, with some missing. The sample holds about 92,000 clones, roughly 91% seen once. Sequencing used peripheral blood, obtained in the first trimester of pregnancy. These receptors were collected from a female donor with multiple sclerosis, enrolled in a pregnancy study.

This chain connects TRBV5-4 to TRBJ1-1; D not certain. V was cut by 5 bases and J by 1 base, with 6 bases left in between. Germline values: CDR1 SGHNT, CDR2 YYREEE (reference sequence). The CDR3 runs to 12 residues. The CDR3 DNA follows: TGTGCCAGCAGGCGGGGGAACACTGAAGCTTTCTTT. This encodes CASRRGNTEAFF.

The table lists this clone with a few counts. This sequence joins TRBV6-5 and TRBJ1-1, with D perhaps matching TRBD1 (5 bases). Per germline, CDR1 MNHEY and CDR2 SVGAGI. The V end lost 6 bases, the J end lost 8 bases, and 16 bases lay between the germline ends. The CDR3 has 13 residues. CDR3 sequence reads: CASSPREGPEAFF. CDR3 coding DNA: TGTGCCAGCAGCCCCAGGGAGGGCCCCGAAGCTTTCTTT.

The chain joins TRBV6-6 to TRBJ1-1; 7 nucleotides match TRBD1. Germline V gene sequence: CDR1 MNHNY, CDR2 SVGAGI (reference sequence). This CDR3 has 15 amino acids. V lost 2 bases to trimming and J lost 0 bases; unmatched junction nucleotides: 3. The CDR3 region has the DNA TGTGCCAGCAGTTACAGGGACAGAATGAACACTGAAGCTTTCTTT. Its protein is CASSYRDRMNTEAFF.

The V call is TRBV7-9, the J call TRBJ2-3, with a tentative D call TRBD1 (6 bases). Trimming pared 1 base from V and 2 bases from J, leaving 10 bases between. Germline-derived CDR1 and CDR2 are SEHNR and FQNEAQ (reference sequence). The CDR3 runs to 15 residues. The CDR3 is CASSLGQGTTDTQYF. The CDR3 DNA reads as TGTGCCAGCAGCTTAGGGCAGGGGACCACAGATACGCAGTATTTT. The whole variable domain, remainder taken from reference TRBV7-9 and TRBJ2-3, is DTGVSQNPRHKITKRGQNVTFRCDPISEHNRLYWYRQTLGQGPEFLTYFQNEAQLEKSRLLSDRFSAERPKGSFSTLEIQRTEQGDSAMYLCASSLGQGTTDTQYFGPGTRLTVL.

This chain links TRBV14 with TRBJ2-2, with D uncertain. The CDR3 extends over 11 amino acids. Deletions cut 7 bases from V and 9 bases from J, with 9 bases between. The germline V gene encodes CDR1 SGHDN and CDR2 FVKESK. In DNA form, the CDR3 reads TGTGCCAGCAAGGTGGGCAGGGAGCTGTTTTTT. This gives the protein CASKVGRELFF.

The chain links TRBV5-6 to TRBJ2-7; tentatively, D is TRBD2 (5 bases). The CDR3 contains 14 residues. The V and J ends lost 0 bases and 4 bases respectively, with 11 bases between them. Looked up from germline, CDR1 is SGHDT and CDR2 is YYEEEE. The CDR3 bases are TGTGCCAGCAGCTTGGCTGGGGAGAGTTACGAGCAGTACTTC. Residues: CASSLAGESYEQYF. Based on the CDR3 plus reference TRBV5-6 and TRBJ2-7, the full variable domain is DAGVTQSPTHLIKTRGQQVTLRCSPKSGHDTVSWYQQALGQGPQFIFQYYEEEERQRGNFPDRFSGHQFPNYSSELNVNALLLGDSALYLCASSLAGESYEQYFGPGTRLTVT.

V usage is TRBV5-6 and J usage is TRBJ1-1; the match to TRBD1 covers 10 bases. CDR1 SGHDT and CDR2 YYEEEE come from the germline V gene. This CDR3 region has 13 residues. The V gene end was trimmed by 9 bases and the J gene end by 2 bases; junction bases not matched to a gene: 4. The CDR3 DNA follows: TGTGCCACCCGACAGGGGGCAAACACTGAAGCTTTCTTT. This translates into CATRQGANTEAFF.

V usage is TRBV7-2 and J usage is TRBJ2-4; 7 nucleotides line up with TRBD1. Germline V lookup: CDR1 SGHTA, CDR2 FQGNSA. This CDR3 contains 16 residues. Unmatched junction bases numbered 4, after V lost 2 bases and J lost 0 bases. The CDR3 protein is CASSLNRGLAKNIQYF. The CDR3 DNA is TGTGCCAGCAGCTTAAATAGGGGGCTAGCCAAAAACATTCAGTACTTC.

The rearrangement joins TRBV2 to TRBJ1-1; TRBD1 is a possible D gene (6 bases). CDR1 and CDR2 (germline): SNHLY, FYNNEI. V was pared by 6 bases and J by 1 base, with 15 bases between. This CDR3 is built from 15 residues. The CDR3 DNA follows: TGTGCCAGCAGAGAACAGGGCATAGAGAACACTGAAGCTTTCTTT. Residues: CASREQGIENTEAFF. Full variable domain (remainder filled in from reference TRBV2 and TRBJ1-1): EPEVTQTPSHQVTQMGQEVILRCVPISNHLYFYWYRQILGQKVEFLVSFYNNEISEKSEIFDDQFSVERPDGSNFTLKIRSTKLEDSAMYFCASREQGIENTEAFFGQGTRLTVV.

The chain links TRBV5-1 to TRBJ1-1; tentative D call: TRBD1 (6 bases). Looked up from germline, CDR1 is SGHRS and CDR2 is YFSETQ. The CDR3 is made up of 12 amino acids. V shed 0 bases and J shed 8 bases, with 8 bases lying between them. For the CDR3, the DNA is TGCGCCAGCAGCTTGGACAGGGACGAAGCTTTCTTT. Translation gives CASSLDRDEAFF. Using reference TRBV5-1 and TRBJ1-1 for the parts outside the CDR3, the full variable domain is KAGVTQTPRYLIKTRGQQVTLSCSPISGHRSVSWYQQTPGQGLQFLFEYFSETQRNKGNFPGRFSGRQFSNSRSEMNVSTLELGDSALYLCASSLDRDEAFFGQGTRLTVV.

The sample holds one count of this clone. V gene TRBV7-9 combines with J gene TRBJ1-1, with a possible D match to TRBD1 (6 bases). The CDR3 has 15 amino acids. CDR1 is SEHNR, CDR2 FQNEAQ, per germline (reference sequence). Trimming left V 5 bases short and J 0 bases short, with 13 bases between. This chain's CDR3 is CASSGGATLNTEAFF. In DNA form, the CDR3 reads TGTGCCAGCAGCGGGGGGGCAACGCTGAACACTGAAGCTTTCTTT.

The rearrangement links TRBV6-5 to TRBJ1-6; unclear D gene. V dropped 5 bases and J dropped 9 bases, with 11 bases sitting between them. CDR1 is MNHEY, CDR2 SVGAGI, per germline. This CDR3 comprises 13 residues. The chain's CDR3 is CASSENSPSPLHF. The CDR3 nucleotides read TGTGCCAGCAGTGAAAACAGCCCTTCACCCCTCCACTTT.

This rearrangement joins TRBV5-4 to TRBJ2-3, with D possibly being TRBD2 (6 bases). With 10 bases removed from V and 0 bases from J, the gap between germline ends came to 12 bases. Germline loops: CDR1 SGHNT, CDR2 YYREEE (reference sequence). CDR3 length equals 13 residues. This CDR3 reads CAGGLTSTDTQYF. CDR3 sequence (DNA): TGTGCCGGTGGACTAACTAGCACAGATACGCAGTATTTT.

The J gene is TRBJ1-1, the V gene TRBV7-9; the D gene is possibly TRBD1 (5 bases). Trimming removed 5 bases from V and 3 bases from J, with 10 bases in between. The CDR3 loop spans 13 amino acids. Germline lookup yields CDR1 SEHNR and CDR2 FQNEAQ (reference sequence). The CDR3 protein is CASSGRDYTEAFF. DNA for the CDR3: TGTGCCAGCAGCGGCAGGGACTACACTGAAGCTTTCTTT.

The chain recombines TRBV9 with TRBJ2-5; 8 bases line up with TRBD2. The germline CDR1 and CDR2 sequences are SGDLS and YYNGEE. The CDR3 totals 16 residues. J gave up 6 bases and V 4 bases, and 14 bases lay outside the gene matches. The CDR3 region is CASSSAAGGNTQTQYF. CDR3 in DNA: TGTGCCAGCAGCTCCGCGGCGGGGGGAAATACGCAGACCCAGTACTTC.

CDR3 bases: TGTGCCAGCAGCTCGGTTGCGGCGGGGGGGCCAGATACGCAGTATTTT. Its translation is CASSSVAAGGPDTQYF. This chain joins TRBV6-4 and TRBJ2-3; TRBD2 aligns across 9 bases. CDR1 and CDR2 from the germline V gene are MRHNA and SNTAGT. This CDR3 is 16 amino acids long. Germline trimming cut 6 bases from V and 4 bases from J; bases unmatched to any gene: 11.

This chain joins TRBV5-1 and TRBJ2-7; 9 nucleotides line up with TRBD2. With 2 bases clipped from V and 6 bases from J, the junction kept 3 bases outside the gene matches. This CDR3 region has 13 residues. Germline lookup yields CDR1 SGHRS and CDR2 YFSETQ. The CDR3 DNA is TGCGCCAGCAGCTTCACGACTAGCGGCGAGCAGTACTTC. It translates to CASSFTTSGEQYF.

V and J are TRBV5-5 and TRBJ1-2; 7 bases line up with TRBD1. CDR1 and CDR2 (germline): SGHKS, YYEKEE (reference sequence). V shed 3 bases and J 0 bases; nucleotides not matched to a gene: 5. The CDR3 contains 15 residues. CDR3 coding DNA: TGTGCCAGCAGCTCGGCGACAGGGACTAACTATGGCTACACCTTC. Its translation is CASSSATGTNYGYTF. Complete variable domain (other parts from reference TRBV5-5 and TRBJ1-2): DAGVTQSPTHLIKTRGQQVTLRCSPISGHKSVSWYQQVLGQGPQFIFQYYEKEERGRGNFPDRFSARQFPNYSSELNVNALLLGDSALYLCASSSATGTNYGYTFGSGTRLTVV.

The chain is built from TRBV14 and TRBJ1-2; a possible D gene is TRBD1 (6 bases). CDR1 and CDR2 from the germline V gene are SGHDN and FVKESK. V lost 4 bases, J lost 7 bases, and 13 bases lay in between. The CDR3 is 13 amino acids. The CDR3 sequence is CASSLTQGIGYTF. For the CDR3, the DNA is TGTGCCAGCAGCCTAACACAGGGTATTGGCTACACCTTC.

This chain connects TRBV6-5 to TRBJ1-5; tentatively, D is TRBD1 (5 bases). Germline lookup yields CDR1 MNHEY and CDR2 SVGAGI. CDR3 length: 14 amino acids. V was trimmed by 8 bases and J by 2 bases, leaving 13 bases between them. This CDR3 is CASGGGSGNQPQHF. CDR3 sequence (DNA): TGTGCCAGCGGGGGAGGGTCCGGCAATCAGCCCCAGCATTTT.

This chain uses TRBV5-1 with TRBJ2-1; D is perhaps TRBD2 (5 bases). The CDR3 runs to 16 residues. Germline V gene data show CDR1 as SGHRS and CDR2 as YFSETQ. V lost 3 bases, J lost 6 bases, and 19 bases lay in between. The CDR3 coding sequence is TGCGCCAGCAGCTGGGGTTGGACTCCCTTCGGCAATGAGCAGTTCTTC. Protein sequence: CASSWGWTPFGNEQFF.

This chain connects TRBV5-1 to TRBJ2-1; 9 nucleotides align to TRBD2. Germline CDR1 and CDR2: SGHRS and YFSETQ. The CDR3 is 15 amino acids. With V trimmed by 4 bases and J by 7 bases, 9 bases remained unmatched. This chain's CDR3 is CASSDPAGGPNEQFF. CDR3 bases: TGCGCCAGCAGCGACCCCGCGGGGGGGCCTAATGAGCAGTTCTTC.

This clone was counted once. The chain joins TRBV19 to TRBJ1-1; D is perhaps TRBD1 (6 bases). The V end lost 6 bases, the J end lost 1 base, and 12 bases lay between the germline ends. CDR1 LNHDA and CDR2 SQIVND come from the germline V gene (reference sequence). This CDR3 is 14 amino acids long. CDR3 region: CASSSSQGNTEAFF. The CDR3 DNA sequence: TGTGCCAGTAGCAGCTCACAGGGGAACACTGAAGCTTTCTTT.

The V call is TRBV4-1, the J call TRBJ2-5, with D perhaps matching TRBD1 (5 bases). V lost 0 bases, J lost 0 bases, and 11 bases lay in between. The CDR3 length is 16 residues. Germline V gene sequence: CDR1 MGHRA, CDR2 YSYEKL. CDR3 protein: CASSQDGAGNQETQYF. The CDR3 DNA sequence: TGCGCCAGCAGCCAAGATGGGGCAGGGAACCAAGAGACCCAGTACTTC.

The rearrangement uses TRBV5-5 and TRBJ2-7; 9 bases agree with TRBD1. CDR1 SGHKS and CDR2 YYEKEE come from the germline V gene (reference sequence). Unmatched junction bases numbered 10, after V lost 5 bases and J lost 1 base. The CDR3 contains 16 residues. CDR3 amino acids: CASSPDQDRGSYEQYF. The CDR3 DNA reads as TGTGCCAGCAGTCCAGATCAGGACAGGGGATCCTACGAGCAGTACTTC. The variable domain in full, with the rest retrieved from reference TRBV5-5 and TRBJ2-7, is DAGVTQSPTHLIKTRGQQVTLRCSPISGHKSVSWYQQVLGQGPQFIFQYYEKEERGRGNFPDRFSARQFPNYSSELNVNALLLGDSALYLCASSPDQDRGSYEQYFGPGTRLTVT.

This rearrangement joins TRBV10-3 to TRBJ2-1, with TRBD1 matching over 9 bases. V lost 7 bases, J lost 3 bases, and 13 bases stayed unmatched. This CDR3 has 17 residues. Germline CDR1 and CDR2: ENHRY and SYGVKD. DNA for the CDR3: TGTGCCATCACTAGGGACAGGGTGGGCCTACACTACAATGAGCAGTTCTTC. Translated, it gives CAITRDRVGLHYNEQFF.

Here the CDR3 DNA reads TGTGCCAGCAGCCAAGCGGAGACCCAGTACTTC. Amino acid sequence: CASSQAETQYF. V usage is TRBV11-1 and J usage is TRBJ2-5; D gene uncertain. The CDR3 is 11 residues long. V lost 5 bases and J 5 bases, leaving 6 bases between the germline ends. Germline assignment: CDR1 SGHAT and CDR2 FQDESV (reference sequence).

The rearrangement joins TRBV10-3 to TRBJ1-2; tentatively, D is TRBD1 (5 bases). The CDR3 totals 14 residues. CDR1 is ENHRY, CDR2 SYGVKD, per germline. Trimming took off 6 bases at V and 1 base at J, with 12 bases between the two ends. The CDR3 bases are TGTGCCATCAGGGGGCCAGACAATAACTATGGCTACACCTTC. Residues: CAIRGPDNNYGYTF.